These 17 T cell receptor beta chains share one sample of origin, sequenced in a study of breast tumors, draining lymph nodes, adjacent tissues. TCRdb ran MiXCR on the multiplex PCR reads and lists one entry per CDR3 protein. Among 70,000 to 85,000 distinct CDR3 sequences listed, roughly a fifth were seen once. Samples came from axillary lymph nodes draining the breast cancer. Sequencing used axillary lymph node tissue. Source of these receptors: a female donor with breast cancer. Some clones in this sample may be carry-over from other donors' samples.

This clonotype showed up many times. This rearrangement joins TRBV5-1 to TRBJ2-3; no firm D call. CDR1 SGHRS and CDR2 YFSETQ come from the germline V gene. The CDR3 covers 13 residues. V dropped 6 bases and J dropped 4 bases, with 12 bases sitting between them. This CDR3 is CASTVTLADTQYF. The CDR3 DNA reads TGCGCCAGCACGGTCACATTAGCAGATACGCAGTATTTT.

V usage is TRBV10-3 and J usage is TRBJ1-1, with D possibly TRBD1 on 6 matching bases. V dropped 6 bases and J dropped 2 bases, with 19 bases sitting between them. The CDR3 contains 16 residues. CDR1 ENHRY and CDR2 SYGVKD come from the germline V gene. CDR3 DNA: TGTGCCATCAGGGGACAAATGGGCAGGGGTAACACTGAAGCTTTCTTT. It is translated as CAIRGQMGRGNTEAFF.

This clonotype was recorded once. CDR3 in amino acids: CASSSFPSSGPYNEQFF. The CDR3 nucleotides read TGTGCCAGCAGCTCATTCCCGTCTAGCGGACCCTACAATGAGCAGTTCTTC. The genes are TRBV6-5 and TRBJ2-1; the match to TRBD2 covers 7 bases. Germline CDR1 is MNHEY and CDR2 is SVGAGI. CDR3 length: 17 residues. The J segment lost 2 bases and the V segment lost 6 bases, leaving 13 bases of the junction unmatched.

This clonotype was seen many times. The gene calls are TRBV20-1 and TRBJ2-3, with D possibly being TRBD2 (5 bases). Trimming stripped 0 bases from V and 0 bases from J, with 13 bases between. The CDR3 extends over 16 amino acids. Germline assignment: CDR1 DFQATT and CDR2 SNEGSKA (reference sequence). Written as DNA, the CDR3 is TGCAGTGCTAGAGATGTGACTACCCTTAGCACAGATACGCAGTATTTT. It yields the protein CSARDVTTLSTDTQYF.

V usage is TRBV19 and J usage is TRBJ1-1; unclear D gene. The germline V gene encodes CDR1 LNHDA and CDR2 SQIVND (reference sequence). The length of the CDR3 is 13 residues. Deletions cut 6 bases from V and 1 base from J, with 9 bases between. CDR3 amino acids: CASRLEQNTEAFF. In DNA, the CDR3 is TGTGCCAGTAGGCTCGAACAGAACACTGAAGCTTTCTTT.

The table lists this clonotype with many counts. The chain couples TRBV7-2 to TRBJ2-1; D call uncertain. CDR1 SGHTA and CDR2 FQGNSA come from the germline V gene. The CDR3 loop spans 14 amino acids. V was trimmed by 2 bases and J by 1 base, leaving 6 bases between them. CDR3 DNA sequence: TGTGCCAGCAGCTTATACAGATCCTACAATGAGCAGTTCTTC. Translation: CASSLYRSYNEQFF.

This clonotype was picked up many times. The chain joins TRBV7-3 to TRBJ2-1; TRBD2 aligns across 8 bases. V gave up 3 bases and J gave up 4 bases; unmatched junction bases: 2. CDR3 size: 14 residues. Germline CDR1 and CDR2: SGHTA and FQGTGA. This CDR3 is CASSFSGSYNEQFF. As DNA, the CDR3 is TGTGCCAGCAGCTTCAGCGGGAGTTACAATGAGCAGTTCTTC.

Regarding this clonotype: Since a much larger clone is just one base distant, this may be a read error. The gene calls are TRBV19 and TRBJ1-2; D remains unclear. The CDR3 is 14 amino acids. Germline V gene data show CDR1 as LNHDA and CDR2 as SQIVND (reference sequence). CDR3 residues: CAGSNTERRYGYTF. The DNA of the CDR3 is TGTGCCGGTAGTAACACAGAGCGACGCTATGGCTACACCTTC.

This clonotype appeared many times. The chain joins TRBV20-1 to TRBJ2-7, with no clear D. Trimming took 2 bases from V and 3 from J, leaving 11 bases between them. This CDR3 is 13 amino acids long. The germline CDR1 and CDR2 sequences are DFQATT and SNEGSKA (reference sequence). Written as DNA, the CDR3 is TGCAGTGCTAGATATAAAGATTACTACGAGCAGTACTTC. This codes for CSARYKDYYEQYF.

This clonotype has just a few counts. V is TRBV5-1 and J is TRBJ2-5; a possible D gene is TRBD2 (6 bases). The CDR3 is made up of 13 amino acids. V was pared by 2 bases and J by 5 bases, with 10 bases between. Germline CDR1 reads SGHRS; CDR2 reads YFSETQ. The DNA of the CDR3 is TGCGCCAGCAGCTTTGCTGGGGGGGAGACCCAGTACTTC. Amino acids: CASSFAGGETQYF.

The chain has TRBV20-1 and TRBJ1-1, with D possibly matching TRBD1 (5 bases). Trimming took off 3 bases at V and 3 bases at J, with 17 bases between the two ends. The CDR3 extends over 15 amino acids. Germline CDR1 DFQATT, CDR2 SNEGSKA (reference sequence). The CDR3 DNA reads TGCAGTGCTAGGGACTCGCAGGGTTTGGACACTGAAGCTTTCTTT. The encoded protein is CSARDSQGLDTEAFF.

CDR3 protein: CASSSGSRGGYTF. CDR3 DNA sequence: TGTGCCAGCAGTTCGGGGAGCAGGGGCGGCTACACCTTC. V is TRBV28 and J is TRBJ1-2, with D possibly matching TRBD1 (6 bases). Germline lookup yields CDR1 MDHEN and CDR2 SYDVKM. This CDR3 has 13 residues. Trimming left V 4 bases short and J 8 bases short, with 14 bases between.

The chain uses TRBV5-1 and TRBJ2-1; TRBD1 matches 7 bases. Looked up from germline, CDR1 is SGHRS and CDR2 is YFSETQ. CDR3 length equals 15 residues. Trimming at V came to 0 bases and at J to 5 bases, leaving 5 bases not matched to a gene. CDR3: CASSLADRAHNEQFF. The CDR3 DNA reads TGCGCCAGCAGCTTGGCCGACAGGGCCCACAATGAGCAGTTCTTC.

About this clonotype itself: This may stem from a read error, because a much larger clone lies one nucleotide away. The chain has TRBV4-2 and TRBJ1-2, with a possible D match to TRBD1 (6 bases). CDR3 length: 14 amino acids. Germline CDR1 and CDR2: LGHNA and YNFKEQ. The CDR3 DNA sequence: TGTGGCAGCAGCCAAGATAAACAGGGCTATGGCTACACCTTC. This sequence encodes CGSSQDKQGYGYTF.

This clonotype was observed many times. The rearrangement links TRBV6-1 to TRBJ2-2; maybe TRBD2 (6 bases). This CDR3 region has 14 residues. V dropped 7 bases and J dropped 8 bases, with 17 bases sitting between them. CDR1 is MNHNS and CDR2 is SASEGT in the germline V gene. This chain's CDR3 is CASIPGVDAGELFF. Written as DNA, the CDR3 is TGTGCCAGCATCCCGGGAGTTGATGCGGGGGAGCTGTTTTTT.

This clonotype has a count of ten or more. The chain couples TRBV6-2 or TRBV6-3 to TRBJ1-2; D unresolved. The CDR3 is 11 amino acids. Trimming cost V 2 bases and J 7 bases, with 5 bases left between them. The germline V gene has CDR1 MNHEY and CDR2 SVGEGT. As DNA, the CDR3 is TGTGCCAGCAGTTACCAGAGTGGCTACACCTTC. It translates to CASSYQSGYTF.

This clonotype was counted many times. The chain combines TRBV12-3 or TRBV12-4 with TRBJ2-3; D is uncertain. There are 13 residues in the CDR3. With 6 bases removed from V and 0 bases from J, the gap between germline ends came to 7 bases. The DNA for the CDR3 is TGTGCCAGCAGCCCCCCGAGCACAGATACGCAGTATTTT. Translated: CASSPPSTDTQYF.